The rows below give T cell receptor beta chains drawn from one sample of a study of blood T cells in healthy people across ages. TCRdb reanalysed the 5' RACE reads using MiXCR and keeps one entry per CDR3 protein. The sample has about 1,400,000 distinct CDR3 sequences; around 42% are singletons. Sequencing was done on a sample of blood. All receptors come from a woman aged 18-29 years in good health. CDR3s include the opening cysteine and the closing phenylalanine or tryptophan. The D gene is left open where the match is weak. Clone size, where shown, is once, few, many, or a class for clones that have expanded.

v_call: TRBV20-1; clone_size: .; d_call: TRBD1; j_call: TRBJ2-7; cdr3_length: 15; cdr3_aa: CSAPGRQGPSYEQYF; cdr3_nt: TGCAGTGCTCCCGGGCGACAGGGGCCCTCCTACGAGCAGTACTTC
v_call: TRBV10-3; clone_size: .; d_call: .; j_call: TRBJ2-7; cdr3_length: 14; cdr3_aa: CAISDVGTSYEQYF; cdr3_nt: TGTGCCATCAGTGATGTGGGGACCTCCTACGAGCAGTACTTC
v_call: TRBV7-9; clone_size: .; d_call: TRBD1; j_call: TRBJ2-7; cdr3_length: 17; cdr3_aa: CASSLVALTGAWYEQYF; cdr3_nt: TGTGCCAGCAGCTTAGTCGCCCTCACAGGGGCGTGGTACGAGCAGTACTTC
v_call: TRBV27; clone_size: few; d_call: .; j_call: TRBJ2-5; cdr3_length: 15; cdr3_aa: CASSAQEGAQETQYF; cdr3_nt: TGTGCCAGCAGTGCACAGGAGGGAGCTCAAGAGACCCAGTACTTC
v_call: TRBV4-1; clone_size: .; d_call: .; j_call: TRBJ1-1; cdr3_length: 15; cdr3_aa: CASSQGHGQNTEAFF; cdr3_nt: TGCGCCAGCAGCCAAGGTCACGGGCAGAACACTGAAGCTTTCTTT
v_call: TRBV20-1; clone_size: once; d_call: .; j_call: TRBJ2-3; cdr3_length: 20; cdr3_aa: CSARDLRLEALTASTDTQYF; cdr3_nt: TGCAGTGCTAGAGATCTACGACTAGAAGCCCTAACCGCTAGCACAGATACGCAGTATTTT
v_call: TRBV11-2; clone_size: .; d_call: TRBD2; j_call: TRBJ2-3; cdr3_length: 16; cdr3_aa: CASSSSIAGRPDTQYF; cdr3_nt: TGTGCCAGCAGCTCATCAATAGCGGGGCGCCCAGATACGCAGTATTTT
v_call: TRBV28; clone_size: .; d_call: TRBD1; j_call: TRBJ2-7; cdr3_length: 15; cdr3_aa: CASSQTPTGTYEQYF; cdr3_nt: TGTGCCAGCAGCCAAACTCCGACAGGGACCTACGAGCAGTACTTC
v_call: TRBV27; clone_size: .; d_call: .; j_call: TRBJ2-4; cdr3_length: 16; cdr3_aa: CASSQHGLLAKNIQYF; cdr3_nt: TGTGCCAGCAGTCAACATGGACTACTAGCCAAAAACATTCAGTACTTC
v_call: TRBV6-1; clone_size: .; d_call: .; j_call: TRBJ2-1; cdr3_length: 17; cdr3_aa: CASSKGSGVIGLNEQFF; cdr3_nt: TGTGCCAGCAGTAAGGGCTCGGGAGTGATAGGTTTAAATGAGCAGTTCTTC
v_call: TRBV7-2; clone_size: .; d_call: .; j_call: TRBJ1-4; cdr3_length: 16; cdr3_aa: CASSLSAHKTNEKLFF; cdr3_nt: TGTGCCAGCAGCTTATCGGCACATAAGACTAATGAAAAACTGTTTTTT
v_call: TRBV5-1; clone_size: few; d_call: .; j_call: TRBJ2-3; cdr3_length: 15; cdr3_aa: CASSLSRASTDTQYF; cdr3_nt: TGCGCCAGCAGCTTGTCCCGGGCGAGCACAGATACGCAGTATTTT
v_call: TRBV11-2; clone_size: .; d_call: .; j_call: TRBJ2-7; cdr3_length: 14; cdr3_aa: CASSLAGYQNEQYF; cdr3_nt: TGTGCCAGCAGCTTAGCAGGATACCAGAACGAGCAGTACTTC
v_call: TRBV7-6; clone_size: few; d_call: .; j_call: TRBJ2-5; cdr3_length: 16; cdr3_aa: CASSLRRKEYQETQYF; cdr3_nt: TGTGCCAGCAGCTTACGCCGGAAGGAGTACCAAGAGACCCAGTACTTC
v_call: TRBV5-1; clone_size: .; d_call: .; j_call: TRBJ2-7; cdr3_length: 14; cdr3_aa: CASSSNPDYLEQYF; cdr3_nt: TGCGCCAGCAGCTCCAACCCGGACTACCTCGAGCAGTACTTC
v_call: TRBV28; clone_size: .; d_call: TRBD1; j_call: TRBJ2-1; cdr3_length: 16; cdr3_aa: CASSTNRGPSYNEQLF; cdr3_nt: TGTGCCAGCAGTACAAACAGGGGTCCCTCCTACAATGAGCAGTTGTTC
v_call: TRBV28; clone_size: few; d_call: .; j_call: TRBJ2-7; cdr3_length: 15; cdr3_aa: CASTGQRIPSYEQYF; cdr3_nt: TGTGCCAGCACCGGACAACGGATCCCTTCCTACGAGCAGTACTTC
v_call: TRBV27; clone_size: .; d_call: TRBD2; j_call: TRBJ2-3; cdr3_length: 20; cdr3_aa: CVSSYIGLAGGPRSEDTQYF; cdr3_nt: TGTGTCAGCAGTTACATCGGACTAGCGGGGGGGCCTCGGTCGGAAGATACGCAGTATTTT
v_call: TRBV12-3/TRBV12-4; clone_size: few; d_call: TRBD1; j_call: TRBJ2-2; cdr3_length: 15; cdr3_aa: CASRPGTGDTGELFF; cdr3_nt: TGTGCCAGCAGGCCCGGGACAGGAGACACCGGGGAGCTGTTTTTT
v_call: TRBV7-9; clone_size: .; d_call: .; j_call: TRBJ2-7; cdr3_length: 14; cdr3_aa: CASSLAGSRYEQYF; cdr3_nt: TGTGCCAGCAGCTTAGCCGGGAGCAGGTACGAGCAGTACTTC
v_call: TRBV12-3/TRBV12-4; clone_size: few; d_call: .; j_call: TRBJ1-5; cdr3_length: 13; cdr3_aa: CASSRTAHQPQHF; cdr3_nt: TGTGCCAGCAGTCGGACAGCCCATCAGCCCCAGCATTTT
v_call: TRBV9; clone_size: .; d_call: .; j_call: TRBJ2-3; cdr3_length: 14; cdr3_aa: CASSAQGGVDTQYF; cdr3_nt: TGTGCCAGCAGCGCCCAGGGCGGGGTGGATACGCAGTATTTT
v_call: TRBV29-1; clone_size: many; d_call: TRBD1; j_call: TRBJ2-1; cdr3_length: 14; cdr3_aa: CSVEEVQGAGEQFF; cdr3_nt: TGCAGCGTTGAAGAGGTACAGGGGGCTGGTGAGCAGTTCTTC